What follows are 25 T cell receptor beta chains derived from one specimen sequenced in a study of T cells expressing NK-cell markers. Each CDR3 protein gets one entry in TCRdb, which reprocessed the 5' RACE reads and gives no DNA. The table lists about 160,000 distinct CDR3 sequences. The sample was blood T cells: a sorted CD56 or NKG2C T cell subset, CD4+ or CD8+ T cells, or bulk PBMC T cells (not recorded which). The receptors were gathered from a man aged 18-75 years in good health.

The chain employs TRBV20-1 and TRBJ1-2; TCRdb lists TRBD1, though no DNA is available to test this call. CDR3 length: 13 residues. Per germline, CDR1 DFQATT and CDR2 SNEGSKA (reference sequence). CDR3 protein: CSAPTSGVYGYTF.

The genes are TRBV18 and TRBJ2-1; TCRdb proposes TRBD2, but this gene call is untestable without DNA. This CDR3 has 15 residues. CDR1 and CDR2 from the germline V gene are KGHSH and LQKENI. CDR3 amino acids: CASSPSSGGALEQFF.

This chain joins TRBV28 and TRBJ2-5. The CDR3 length is 13 residues. CDR1 is MDHEN and CDR2 is SYDVKM in the germline V gene. The chain's CDR3 is CASSLFPTETQYF.

The CDR3 reads CASSVRGLAGFNEQFF. This chain connects TRBV9 to TRBJ2-1; the TCRdb D gene call, TRBD2, has no DNA to confirm it. The CDR3 is 16 amino acids. Germline CDR1 reads SGDLS; CDR2 reads YYNGEE.

The rearrangement joins TRBV2 to TRBJ2-7; TCRdb reports TRBD1, a call that lacks DNA to check it against. The CDR3 contains 15 residues. Germline CDR1 SNHLY, CDR2 FYNNEI. CDR3 region: CASNLGQGWTYEQYF. Full variable domain (remainder filled in from reference TRBV2 and TRBJ2-7): EPEVTQTPSHQVTQMGQEVILRCVPISNHLYFYWYRQILGQKVEFLVSFYNNEISEKSEIFDDQFSVERPDGSNFTLKIRSTKLEDSAMYFCASNLGQGWTYEQYFGPGTRLTVT.

The chain combines TRBV10-3 with TRBJ2-1; TCRdb's D gene call, TRBD1, goes unchecked for lack of DNA. This CDR3 has 16 residues. The germline V gene encodes CDR1 ENHRY and CDR2 SYGVKD. CDR3 sequence: CAISDAVTGEYNEQFF.

This chain joins TRBV5-6 and TRBJ2-5; TCRdb calls TRBD1, which cannot be checked without DNA. Germline CDR1 SGHDT, CDR2 YYEEEE. This CDR3 region has 18 residues. The CDR3 here is CASSTNGQGTGAQETQYF.

The J gene is TRBJ2-1, the V gene TRBV30. Germline V gene sequence: CDR1 GTSNPN, CDR2 SVGIG (reference sequence). This CDR3 is built from 15 residues. CDR3 loop: CAWSFGLGFHNEQFF.

The V gene is TRBV2, the J gene TRBJ2-5; TCRdb proposes TRBD1, but this gene call is untestable without DNA. Germline CDR1 SNHLY, CDR2 FYNNEI. The CDR3 sequence is 15 residues long. The CDR3 loop reads CASSTTATNQETQYF.

CDR3 protein: CASKEFPYEQYF. This rearrangement joins TRBV2 to TRBJ2-7. This CDR3 has 12 residues. CDR1 SNHLY and CDR2 FYNNEI come from the germline V gene.

This chain uses TRBV18 with TRBJ2-3; no DNA is available, so the TRBD1 call from TCRdb remains unchecked. Germline V CDR1 and CDR2: KGHSH, LQKENI. This CDR3 region has 16 residues. CDR3 loop: CASSPVGGGTTDTQYF.

The chain uses TRBV2 and TRBJ1-5. Looked up from germline, CDR1 is SNHLY and CDR2 is FYNNEI. CDR3 length equals 17 residues. CDR3: CASSPYQESYSNQPQHF.

The chain is built from TRBV6-5 and TRBJ2-7; TCRdb names TRBD1, which stays unverified in the absence of DNA. CDR1 is MNHEY, CDR2 SVGAGI, per germline. This CDR3 region has 17 residues. The CDR3 reads CASSYSPLGTGGHEQYF.

The chain employs TRBV7-9 and TRBJ1-5; TCRdb names TRBD1, which stays unverified in the absence of DNA. Germline lookup yields CDR1 SEHNR and CDR2 FQNEAQ (reference sequence). The CDR3 spans 19 residues. The CDR3 is CASSWGVTGSTISNQPQHF.

This chain connects TRBV5-1 to TRBJ1-4; TCRdb names TRBD1, which stays unverified in the absence of DNA. This CDR3 region has 14 residues. CDR1 and CDR2 from the germline V gene are SGHRS and YFSETQ. CDR3 sequence: CASSLGQINEKLFF.

The chain employs TRBV12-3 or TRBV12-4 and TRBJ1-2; TCRdb's D gene call, TRBD1, goes unchecked for lack of DNA. This CDR3 comprises 17 residues. The CDR3 loop reads CASSGVRGQSPNYGYTF.

The chain employs TRBV12-3 or TRBV12-4 and TRBJ2-3; the TCRdb D gene call, TRBD1, has no DNA to confirm it. The CDR3 is made up of 16 amino acids. CDR3: CASSPFRVRGTDTQYF.

CDR3 amino acids: CSVVHDGEQYF. The rearrangement joins TRBV29-1 to TRBJ2-7. The CDR3 runs 11 residues. Germline CDR1 and CDR2: SQVTM and ANQGSEA.

According to its frequency, this clonotype is medium-sized. The CDR3 sequence is CASSSLGGDKYQETQYF. The J gene is TRBJ2-5, the V gene TRBV19; the D gene TCRdb calls, TRBD2, cannot be checked with no DNA. The germline gives CDR1 LNHDA, CDR2 SQIVND (reference sequence). CDR3 length: 17 residues.

This chain uses TRBV2 with TRBJ1-5; TCRdb picks TRBD1, but there is no DNA to check that call. The germline gives CDR1 SNHLY, CDR2 FYNNEI. There are 16 residues in the CDR3. This chain's CDR3 is CASSLGQGGYNQPQHF.

The rearrangement links TRBV28 to TRBJ1-5; TCRdb lists TRBD1, though no DNA is available to test this call. Germline V gene sequence: CDR1 MDHEN, CDR2 SYDVKM. This CDR3 contains 13 residues. The CDR3 here is CASSPDRDLSQHF.

The chain uses TRBV11-2 and TRBJ1-5; TCRdb indicates TRBD1, and absent DNA this call remains unverified. Germline V gene sequence: CDR1 SGHAT, CDR2 FQNNGV. This CDR3 is built from 14 residues. The CDR3 sequence is CASSPGQRNQPQHF.

The V gene is TRBV12-3 or TRBV12-4, the J gene TRBJ1-1. This CDR3 comprises 15 residues. CDR3 loop: CASSPSGVMNTEAFF.

The chain has TRBV6-5 and TRBJ2-5; the TRBD2 assignment by TCRdb is unverifiable without DNA. Germline CDR1 is MNHEY and CDR2 is SVGAGI. CDR3 length equals 15 residues. The CDR3 is CASSYEVRAVETQYF.

The chain joins TRBV7-3 to TRBJ1-4. Germline V lookup: CDR1 SGHTA, CDR2 FQGTGA. There are 14 residues in the CDR3. The CDR3 sequence is CASSLYSVVGKLFF.